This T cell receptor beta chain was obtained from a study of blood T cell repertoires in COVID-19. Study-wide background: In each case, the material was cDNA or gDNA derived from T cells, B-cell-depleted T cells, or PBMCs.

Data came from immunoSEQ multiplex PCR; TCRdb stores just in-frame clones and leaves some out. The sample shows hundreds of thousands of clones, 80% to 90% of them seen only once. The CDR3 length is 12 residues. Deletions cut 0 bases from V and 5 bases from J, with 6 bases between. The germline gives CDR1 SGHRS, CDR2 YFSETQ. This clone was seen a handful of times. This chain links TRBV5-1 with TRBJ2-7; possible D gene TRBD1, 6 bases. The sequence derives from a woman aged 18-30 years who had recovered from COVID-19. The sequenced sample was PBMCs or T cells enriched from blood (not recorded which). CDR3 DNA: TGCGCCAGCAGCTTGGCAGGGGACGAGCAGTACTTC. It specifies CASSLAGDEQYF. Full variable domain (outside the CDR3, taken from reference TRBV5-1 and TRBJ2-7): KAGVTQTPRYLIKTRGQQVTLSCSPISGHRSVSWYQQTPGQGLQFLFEYFSETQRNKGNFPGRFSGRQFSNSRSEMNVSTLELGDSALYLCASSLAGDEQYFGPGTRLTVT.